The rows below give T cell receptor beta chains drawn from one sample of a study of cytomegalovirus exposure and HLA in healthy donors. Using immunoSEQ multiplex PCR, the repertoire was profiled, and TCRdb retains in-frame clones only, with some absent. Of about 160,000 clones listed, approximately 80% are singletons. Sequencing used PBMCs. The receptor source for this set is a woman in her 40s in good health and CMV-seropositive. Both conserved end residues are part of each CDR3. The D gene is left open where the match is weak. The size field is filled for only some rows; it gives once, few, many or a size class.

j_call	v_call	clone_size	d_call	cdr3_aa	cdr3_nt
TRBJ2-7	TRBV19	.	TRBD2	CASSPTSGQPYEQYF	TGTGCCAGTAGCCCTACTAGCGGGCAGCCTTACGAGCAGTACTTC
TRBJ2-3	TRBV28	once	.	CASSVGAITQYF	TGTGCCAGCAGCGTAGGGGCTATAACGCAGTATTTT
TRBJ2-7	TRBV5-1	.	TRBD2	CASSFFSGQSYEQYF	TGCGCCAGCAGCTTTTTTAGCGGGCAGTCCTACGAGCAGTACTTC
TRBJ2-3	TRBV15	.	.	CATSRDGGSTTDTQYF	TGTGCCACCAGCAGAGATGGAGGATCCACCACAGATACGCAGTATTTT
TRBJ1-5	TRBV7-8	.	.	CASSLAQGYNQPQHF	TGTGCCAGCAGCTTAGCACAGGGTTACAATCAGCCCCAGCATTTT
TRBJ2-1	TRBV28	once	.	CASLDRSMGNEQFF	TGTGCCAGCTTAGACAGGTCGATGGGCAATGAGCAGTTCTTC
TRBJ1-1	TRBV30	.	.	CAWSVPGGKNTEAFF	TGTGCCTGGAGTGTACCGGGGGGTAAGAACACTGAAGCTTTCTTT
TRBJ2-3	TRBV2	.	TRBD1	CASIQGASTDTQYF	TGTGCCAGCATCCAGGGGGCTAGCACAGATACGCAGTATTTT
TRBJ1-1	TRBV5-6	few	.	CASSWTVRAEAFF	TGTGCCAGCAGCTGGACGGTGAGGGCTGAAGCTTTCTTT
TRBJ2-1	TRBV10-1	.	TRBD2	CASARRTSGTNYNEQFF	TGCGCCAGCGCCCGCCGGACTAGCGGGACGAACTACAATGAGCAGTTCTTC
TRBJ2-2	TRBV19	.	.	CASRSQGLGTGELFF	TGTGCCAGTAGGTCCCAGGGGCTAGGCACCGGGGAGCTGTTTTTT
TRBJ2-1	TRBV12-5	once	TRBD2	CASGLAGGYNEQFF	TGTGCTAGTGGTTTAGCGGGAGGATACAATGAGCAGTTCTTC
TRBJ1-2	TRBV5-1	.	.	CASSLGGTSQPSYGYTF	TGCGCCAGCAGCTTGGGGGGCACCTCTCAACCAAGCTATGGCTACACCTTC
TRBJ2-7	TRBV10-1	few	TRBD2	CASSKTGSAGGPDEQYF	TGCGCCAGCAGTAAAACAGGTAGCGCGGGAGGGCCGGACGAGCAGTACTTC
TRBJ2-1	TRBV5-1	.	TRBD1	CASSSTGEGEQFF	TGCGCCAGCAGCTCGACAGGGGAAGGGGAGCAGTTCTTC
TRBJ2-2	TRBV18	.	.	CASSPPGADTGELFF	TGTGCCAGCTCACCACCTGGGGCCGACACCGGGGAGCTGTTTTTT